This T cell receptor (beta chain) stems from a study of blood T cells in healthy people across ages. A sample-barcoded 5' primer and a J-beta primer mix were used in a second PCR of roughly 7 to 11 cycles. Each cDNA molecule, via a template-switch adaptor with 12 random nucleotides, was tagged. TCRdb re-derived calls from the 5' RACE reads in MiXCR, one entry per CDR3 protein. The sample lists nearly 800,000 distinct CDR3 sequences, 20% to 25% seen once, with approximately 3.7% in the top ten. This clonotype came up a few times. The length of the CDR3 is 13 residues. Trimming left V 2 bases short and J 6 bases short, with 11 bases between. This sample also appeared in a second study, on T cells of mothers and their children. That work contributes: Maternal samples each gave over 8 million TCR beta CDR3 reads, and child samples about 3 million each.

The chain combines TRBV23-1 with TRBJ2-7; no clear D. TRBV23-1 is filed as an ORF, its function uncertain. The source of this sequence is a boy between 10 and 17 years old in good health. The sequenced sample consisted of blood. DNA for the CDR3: TGCGCCAGCAGTCAAATTCATGACCCCGAGCAGTACTTC. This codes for CASSQIHDPEQYF.